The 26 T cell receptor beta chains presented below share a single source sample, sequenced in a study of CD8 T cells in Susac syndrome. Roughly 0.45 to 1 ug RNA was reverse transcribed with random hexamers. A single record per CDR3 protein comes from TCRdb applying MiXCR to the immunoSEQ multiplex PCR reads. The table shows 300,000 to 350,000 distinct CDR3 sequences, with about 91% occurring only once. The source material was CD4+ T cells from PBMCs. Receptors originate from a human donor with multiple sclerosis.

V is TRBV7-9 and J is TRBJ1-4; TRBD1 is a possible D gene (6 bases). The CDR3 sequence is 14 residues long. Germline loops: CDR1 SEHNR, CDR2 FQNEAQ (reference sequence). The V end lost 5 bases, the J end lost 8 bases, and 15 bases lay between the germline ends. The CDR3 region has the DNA TGTGCCAGCAGCGCCGGACAGCCTAGGGAAAAACTGTTTTTT. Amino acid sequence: CASSAGQPREKLFF.

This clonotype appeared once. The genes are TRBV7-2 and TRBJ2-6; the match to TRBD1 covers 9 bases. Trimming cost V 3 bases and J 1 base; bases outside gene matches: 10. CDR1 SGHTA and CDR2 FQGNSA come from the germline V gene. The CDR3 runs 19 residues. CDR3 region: CASSFVSGTGLSGANVLTF. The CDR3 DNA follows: TGTGCCAGCAGCTTTGTATCCGGGACAGGGCTATCTGGGGCCAACGTCCTGACTTTC.

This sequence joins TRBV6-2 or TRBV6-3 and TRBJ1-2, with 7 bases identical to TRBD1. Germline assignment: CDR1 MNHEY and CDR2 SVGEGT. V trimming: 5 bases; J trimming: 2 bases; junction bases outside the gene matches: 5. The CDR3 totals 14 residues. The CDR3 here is CASSLLTGNYGYTF. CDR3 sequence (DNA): TGTGCCAGCAGTCTCCTGACAGGGAACTATGGCTACACCTTC.

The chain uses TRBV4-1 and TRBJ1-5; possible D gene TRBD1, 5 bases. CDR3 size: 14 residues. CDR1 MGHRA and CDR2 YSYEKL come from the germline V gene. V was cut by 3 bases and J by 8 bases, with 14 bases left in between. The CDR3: CASSQLTATEPQHF. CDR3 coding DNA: TGCGCCAGCAGCCAGCTGACAGCCACTGAGCCCCAGCATTTT.

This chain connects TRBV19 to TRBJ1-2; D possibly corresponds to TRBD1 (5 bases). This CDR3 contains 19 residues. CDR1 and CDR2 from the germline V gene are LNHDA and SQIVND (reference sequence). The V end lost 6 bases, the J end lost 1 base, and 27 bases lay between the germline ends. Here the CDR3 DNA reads TGTGCCAGTAGGAATTGGGTGGACACCTTGACACCCATTAACTATGGCTACACCTTC. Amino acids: CASRNWVDTLTPINYGYTF.

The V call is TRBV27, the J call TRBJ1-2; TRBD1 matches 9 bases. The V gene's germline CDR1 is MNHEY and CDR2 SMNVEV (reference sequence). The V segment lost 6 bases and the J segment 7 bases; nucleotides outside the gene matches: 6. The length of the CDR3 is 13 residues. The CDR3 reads CASRPTGGSGYTF. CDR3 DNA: TGTGCCAGCAGACCTACAGGGGGCTCTGGCTACACCTTC.

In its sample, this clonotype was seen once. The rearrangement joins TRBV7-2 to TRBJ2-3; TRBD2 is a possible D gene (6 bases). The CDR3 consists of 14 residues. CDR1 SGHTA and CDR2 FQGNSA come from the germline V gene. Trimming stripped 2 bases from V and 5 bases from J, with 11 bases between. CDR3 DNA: TGTGCCAGCAGCTTAAGAGTCGGGGGAGATACGCAGTATTTT. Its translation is CASSLRVGGDTQYF.

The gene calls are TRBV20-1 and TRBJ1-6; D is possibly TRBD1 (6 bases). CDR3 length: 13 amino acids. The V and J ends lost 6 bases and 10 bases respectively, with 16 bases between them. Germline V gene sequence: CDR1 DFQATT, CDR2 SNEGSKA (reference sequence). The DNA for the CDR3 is TGCAGTGCCGCCCCGGGGGCGGAATCACCCCTCCACTTT. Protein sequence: CSAAPGAESPLHF.

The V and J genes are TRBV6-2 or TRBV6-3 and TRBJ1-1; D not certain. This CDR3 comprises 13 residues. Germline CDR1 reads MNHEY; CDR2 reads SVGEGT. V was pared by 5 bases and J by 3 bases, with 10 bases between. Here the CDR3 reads CASSRDWDTEAFF. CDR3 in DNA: TGTGCCAGCAGTAGAGATTGGGACACTGAAGCTTTCTTT.

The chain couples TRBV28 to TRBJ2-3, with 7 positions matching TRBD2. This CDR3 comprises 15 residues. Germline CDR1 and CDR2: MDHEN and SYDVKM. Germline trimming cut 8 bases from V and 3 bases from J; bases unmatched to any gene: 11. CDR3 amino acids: CASAGSGIETDTQYF. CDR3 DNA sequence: TGTGCCAGCGCAGGCAGCGGGATAGAGACAGATACGCAGTATTTT. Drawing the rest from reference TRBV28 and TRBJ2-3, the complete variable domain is DVKVTQSSRYLVKRTGEKVFLECVQDMDHENMFWYRQDPGLGLRLIYFSYDVKMKEKGDIPEGYSVSREKKERFSLILESASTNQTSMYLCASAGSGIETDTQYFGPGTRLTVL.

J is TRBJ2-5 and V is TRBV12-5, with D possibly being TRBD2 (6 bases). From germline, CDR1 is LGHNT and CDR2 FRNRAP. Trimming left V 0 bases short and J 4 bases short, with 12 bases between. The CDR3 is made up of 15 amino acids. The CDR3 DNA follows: TGTGCTAGTGGTTTGGTCGGGGGTTGGAGAGAGACCCAGTACTTC. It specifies CASGLVGGWRETQYF.

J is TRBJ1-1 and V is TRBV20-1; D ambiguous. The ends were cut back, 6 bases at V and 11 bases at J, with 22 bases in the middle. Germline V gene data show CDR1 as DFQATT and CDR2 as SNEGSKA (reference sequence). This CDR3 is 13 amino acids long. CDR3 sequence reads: CSALPPEKSRAFF. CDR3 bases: TGCAGTGCCCTCCCCCCAGAGAAGTCAAGGGCTTTCTTT.

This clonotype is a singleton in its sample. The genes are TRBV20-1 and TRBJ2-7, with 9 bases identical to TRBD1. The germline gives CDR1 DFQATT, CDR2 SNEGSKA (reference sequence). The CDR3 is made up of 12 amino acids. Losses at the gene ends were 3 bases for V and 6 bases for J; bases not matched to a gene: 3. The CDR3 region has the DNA TGCAGTGCTAGCTGGACAGGGGCCGAGCAGTACTTC. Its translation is CSASWTGAEQYF.

The CDR3 reads CASSLSTSLDTGELFF. CDR3 DNA: TGTGCCAGCAGCCTATCGACTAGTCTTGACACCGGGGAGCTGTTTTTT. The chain recombines TRBV7-3 with TRBJ2-2; tentatively, D is TRBD2 (6 bases). Germline V lookup: CDR1 SGHTA, CDR2 FQGTGA. Trimming took 5 bases from V and 3 from J, leaving 16 bases between them. The CDR3 sequence is 16 residues long.

CDR3 protein: CASSLGTGLPEAFF. In nucleotides, the CDR3 is TGTGCCAGCAGCTTAGGGACAGGCTTGCCTGAAGCTTTCTTT. This chain links TRBV7-9 with TRBJ1-1; 7 positions agree with TRBD1. Looked up from germline, CDR1 is SEHNR and CDR2 is FQNEAQ (reference sequence). J lost 6 bases, V lost 1 base, and 5 bases had no gene match. The CDR3 has 14 amino acids.

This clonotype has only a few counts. The CDR3, as DNA: TGCGCCAGCAGCTTGATTACGGTGAACACTGAAGCTTTCTTT. It codes for CASSLITVNTEAFF. The chain uses TRBV5-1 and TRBJ1-1; the D is unclear. This CDR3 is 14 amino acids long. Germline V lookup: CDR1 SGHRS, CDR2 YFSETQ. V was pared by 1 base and J by 0 bases, with 7 bases between.

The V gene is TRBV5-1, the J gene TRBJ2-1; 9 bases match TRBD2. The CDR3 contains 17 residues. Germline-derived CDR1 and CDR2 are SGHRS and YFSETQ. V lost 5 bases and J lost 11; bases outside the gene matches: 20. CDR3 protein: CASRMALAGGQGMKQFF. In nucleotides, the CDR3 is TGCGCCAGCAGGATGGCACTAGCGGGTGGACAAGGAATGAAGCAGTTCTTC.

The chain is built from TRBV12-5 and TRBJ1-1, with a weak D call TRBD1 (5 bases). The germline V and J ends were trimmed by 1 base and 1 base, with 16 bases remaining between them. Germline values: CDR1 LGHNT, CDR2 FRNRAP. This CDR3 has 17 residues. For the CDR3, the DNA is TGTGCTAGTGGTTTGGGCCCTAGGGGCCAGAGGAACACTGAAGCTTTCTTT. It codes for CASGLGPRGQRNTEAFF.

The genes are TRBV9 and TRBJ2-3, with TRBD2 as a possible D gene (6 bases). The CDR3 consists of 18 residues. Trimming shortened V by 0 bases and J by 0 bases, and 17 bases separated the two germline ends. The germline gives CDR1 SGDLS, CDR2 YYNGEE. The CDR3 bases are TGTGCCAGCAGCGTAGGGCTAGCGAGTACCTCTAGCACAGATACGCAGTATTTT. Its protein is CASSVGLASTSSTDTQYF.

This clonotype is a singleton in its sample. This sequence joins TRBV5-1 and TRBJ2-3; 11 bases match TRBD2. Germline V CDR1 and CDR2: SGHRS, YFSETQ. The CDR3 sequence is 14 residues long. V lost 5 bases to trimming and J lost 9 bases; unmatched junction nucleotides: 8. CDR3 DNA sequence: TGCGCCAGCAGGCTAGCGGGGGGAAAAACCACGCAGTATTTT. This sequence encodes CASRLAGGKTTQYF.

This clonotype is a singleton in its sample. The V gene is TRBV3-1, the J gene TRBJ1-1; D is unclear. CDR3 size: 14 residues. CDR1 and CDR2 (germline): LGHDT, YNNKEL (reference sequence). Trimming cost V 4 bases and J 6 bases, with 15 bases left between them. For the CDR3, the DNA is TGTGCCAGCAGCCCAAGAATGGGTACCCCTGAAGCTTTCTTT. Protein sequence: CASSPRMGTPEAFF.

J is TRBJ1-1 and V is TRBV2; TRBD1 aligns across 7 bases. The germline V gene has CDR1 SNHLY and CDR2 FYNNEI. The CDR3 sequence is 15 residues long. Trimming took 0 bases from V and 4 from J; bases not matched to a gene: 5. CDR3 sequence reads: CASSEAMTGPTEAFF. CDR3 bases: TGTGCCAGCAGTGAAGCCATGACAGGGCCCACTGAAGCTTTCTTT.

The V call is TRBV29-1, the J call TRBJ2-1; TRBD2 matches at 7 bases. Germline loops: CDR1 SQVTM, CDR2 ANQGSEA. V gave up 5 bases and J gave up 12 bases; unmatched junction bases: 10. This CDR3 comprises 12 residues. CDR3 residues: CSVLMGGDGQFF. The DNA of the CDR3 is TGCAGCGTTCTAATGGGGGGGGATGGGCAGTTCTTC.

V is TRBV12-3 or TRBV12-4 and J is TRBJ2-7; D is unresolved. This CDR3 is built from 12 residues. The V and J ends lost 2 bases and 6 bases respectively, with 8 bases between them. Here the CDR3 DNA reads TGTGCCAGCAGTTTACACTGGACCGAGCAGTACTTC. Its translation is CASSLHWTEQYF.

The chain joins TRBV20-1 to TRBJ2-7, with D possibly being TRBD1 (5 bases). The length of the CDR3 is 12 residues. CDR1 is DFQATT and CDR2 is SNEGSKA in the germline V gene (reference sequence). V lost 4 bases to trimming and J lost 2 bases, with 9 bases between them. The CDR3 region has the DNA TGCAGTGCTATAGACAGTACCTACGAGCAGTACTTC. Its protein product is CSAIDSTYEQYF.

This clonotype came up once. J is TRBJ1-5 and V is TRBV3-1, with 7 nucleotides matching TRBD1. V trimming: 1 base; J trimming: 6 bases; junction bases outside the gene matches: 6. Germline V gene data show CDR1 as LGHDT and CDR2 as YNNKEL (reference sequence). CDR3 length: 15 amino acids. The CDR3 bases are TGTGCCAGCAGCCAAGGAGGGGGACAGCTTCAGCCCCAGCATTTT. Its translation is CASSQGGGQLQPQHF.